This T cell receptor (beta chain) originates from a study of cytomegalovirus exposure and HLA in healthy donors. Study-level information: From donors who were HLA-typed, an early data release held approximately 84 million unique TCRs.

Study results and limitations: Over 15,000 TCR beta sequences were associated with HLA alleles at 0.05 false discovery rate in a later analysis.

Germline V gene sequence: CDR1 SGHNT, CDR2 YYREEE (reference sequence). CDR3 length equals 16 residues. The V gene end was trimmed by 0 bases and the J gene end by 10 bases; junction bases not matched to a gene: 11. A multiplex PCR was run with 60 Vbeta primers and 13 Jbeta primers. Profiling relied on immunoSEQ multiplex PCR, and the TCRdb table lists in-frame clones only, not all of them. The sample lists 160,000 or so clones, just over 70% occurring once. This clone came up a few times. Antigen: not known. V and J are TRBV5-4 and TRBJ2-1; the match to TRBD2 covers 9 bases. Sequencing was carried out using PBMCs. The TCR was taken from a human donor in good health. The CDR3, as DNA: TGTGCCAGCAGCTTGGGGGGACTAGCTGGAGAGACCGAGCAGTTCTTC. Its protein is CASSLGGLAGETEQFF.